Listed here are 31 T cell receptor beta chains from one sample, sequenced in a study of blood T cell repertoires in COVID-19. TCRdb keeps only in-frame clones here, not all; method: immunoSEQ multiplex PCR. The sample lists approximately 89,000 clones; 85% to 95% were seen once. The sequenced material came from peripheral blood. These receptor sequences come from a woman aged 60-75 years with active COVID-19.

This sequence joins TRBV27 and TRBJ2-3; D possibly corresponds to TRBD2 (7 bases). The CDR3 has 17 residues. Trimming pared 3 bases from V and 0 bases from J, leaving 16 bases between. CDR1 is MNHEY, CDR2 SMNVEV, per germline (reference sequence). CDR3 sequence: CASSFLTGRGSTDTQYF. The CDR3 DNA reads as TGTGCCAGCAGTTTCCTCACGGGGAGGGGGAGCACAGATACGCAGTATTTT.

The CDR3 reads CASSFGHSVETQYF. CDR3 nucleotide sequence: TGTGCCAGCAGCTTTGGCCACAGTGTAGAGACCCAGTACTTC. The J gene is TRBJ2-5, the V gene TRBV5-4, with unresolved D. Germline V CDR1 and CDR2: SGHNT, YYREEE (reference sequence). Trimming removed 2 bases at V and 4 bases at J, with 12 bases between. The CDR3 totals 14 residues.

The chain combines TRBV2 with TRBJ2-4; tentative D call: TRBD1 (6 bases). V lost 3 bases and J 8 bases, leaving 11 bases between the germline ends. CDR1 and CDR2 (germline): SNHLY, FYNNEI. The CDR3 sequence is 13 residues long. The CDR3, as DNA: TGTGCCAGCAGTGAGAGACAGGCCGACATTCAGTACTTC. Translated, it gives CASSERQADIQYF. Full variable domain (outside the CDR3, taken from reference TRBV2 and TRBJ2-4): EPEVTQTPSHQVTQMGQEVILRCVPISNHLYFYWYRQILGQKVEFLVSFYNNEISEKSEIFDDQFSVERPDGSNFTLKIRSTKLEDSAMYFCASSERQADIQYFGAGTRLSVL.

This rearrangement joins TRBV6-2 or TRBV6-3 to TRBJ2-1; a possible D gene is TRBD2 (6 bases). V was clipped by 0 bases and J by 1 base, with 13 bases between them. The CDR3 totals 17 residues. Germline values: CDR1 MNHEY, CDR2 SVGEGT. CDR3 loop: CASSYSRGSGSYNEQFF. The CDR3 DNA sequence: TGTGCCAGCAGTTACTCGAGGGGTAGCGGTTCCTACAATGAGCAGTTCTTC.

The chain recombines TRBV2 with TRBJ2-1; TRBD1 aligns across 8 bases. There are 15 residues in the CDR3. The germline gives CDR1 SNHLY, CDR2 FYNNEI. Trimming at V came to 6 bases and at J to 2 bases, leaving 6 bases not matched to a gene. The CDR3 nucleotides are TGTGCCAGCAGAGTGGGACAGGAACCCTACAATGAGCAGTTCTTC. It is translated as CASRVGQEPYNEQFF.

In nucleotides, the CDR3 is TGCGCCAGCAGCCTCCTCTCGGTCAGGGGGGTCGGGGAGACCCAGTACTTC. The encoded protein is CASSLLSVRGVGETQYF. The chain is built from TRBV5-1 and TRBJ2-5; perhaps TRBD1 as D (7 bases). Trimming left V 4 bases short and J 5 bases short, with 24 bases between. The CDR3 totals 17 residues. CDR1 and CDR2 (germline): SGHRS, YFSETQ.

The chain is built from TRBV5-1 and TRBJ2-2, with D maybe TRBD1 (5 bases). The germline V and J ends were trimmed by 2 bases and 0 bases, with 11 bases remaining between them. Per germline, CDR1 SGHRS and CDR2 YFSETQ. CDR3 length: 16 amino acids. The CDR3 DNA reads TGCGCCAGCAGCTTAGGGGTAGTCCCGAACACCGGGGAGCTGTTTTTT. It encodes CASSLGVVPNTGELFF.

The chain employs TRBV9 and TRBJ2-1; D perhaps matches TRBD2 (6 bases). Germline V gene lookup returns CDR1 SGDLS and CDR2 YYNGEE. V gave up 0 bases and J gave up 2 bases, with 9 bases separating them. The CDR3 sequence is 15 residues long. The CDR3 sequence: CASSVESGAYNEQFF. The CDR3 region has the DNA TGTGCCAGCAGCGTAGAATCGGGAGCCTACAATGAGCAGTTCTTC.

This clone was recorded once. The chain recombines TRBV28 with TRBJ2-5; 8 bases are a match to TRBD1. The V and J ends lost 5 bases and 4 bases, in that order; junction bases with no gene match: 6. Germline CDR1 reads MDHEN; CDR2 reads SYDVKM. CDR3 length equals 14 residues. The chain's CDR3 is CASSLRGRAETQYF. DNA for the CDR3: TGTGCCAGCAGTCTCAGGGGGCGCGCAGAGACCCAGTACTTC.

The chain carries TRBV19 and TRBJ1-6, with a weak D call TRBD1 (6 bases). V lost 5 bases to trimming and J lost 9 bases, with 17 bases between them. The CDR3 spans 15 residues. The germline V gene encodes CDR1 LNHDA and CDR2 SQIVND (reference sequence). The CDR3 loop is CASSDQQGDGSPLHF. As DNA, the CDR3 is TGTGCCAGTAGTGACCAACAGGGAGATGGTTCACCCCTCCACTTT. The variable domain in full, with the rest retrieved from reference TRBV19 and TRBJ1-6, is DGGITQSPKYLFRKEGQNVTLSCEQNLNHDAMYWYRQDPGQGLRLIYYSQIVNDFQKGDIAEGYSVSREKKESFPLTVTSAQKNPTAFYLCASSDQQGDGSPLHFGNGTRLTVT.

The chain has TRBV5-1 and TRBJ2-1, with 8 positions matching TRBD1. Germline V gene lookup returns CDR1 SGHRS and CDR2 YFSETQ. Trimming took 4 bases from V and 5 from J; bases not matched to a gene: 5. The CDR3 totals 14 residues. The CDR3 protein is CASSTRTGNNEQFF. Written as DNA, the CDR3 is TGCGCCAGCAGCACAAGGACAGGGAACAATGAGCAGTTCTTC.

The V and J genes are TRBV5-1 and TRBJ2-1, with 9 bases identical to TRBD1. J lost 4 bases, V lost 4 bases, and 6 bases had no gene match. The CDR3 is 15 residues long. Germline V gene sequence: CDR1 SGHRS, CDR2 YFSETQ. The chain's CDR3 is CASSSGQGLYNEQFF. The CDR3 DNA sequence: TGCGCCAGCAGCAGTGGACAGGGGTTATACAATGAGCAGTTCTTC.

The chain employs TRBV20-1 and TRBJ1-5; 9 nucleotides align to TRBD1. The germline V gene encodes CDR1 DFQATT and CDR2 SNEGSKA (reference sequence). The CDR3 spans 15 residues. J lost 7 bases, V lost 6 bases, and 13 bases had no gene match. The CDR3 coding sequence is TGCAGTGCGAGTCGCTCCGGGACAGGGAGGCAGCCCCAGCATTTT. Protein product: CSASRSGTGRQPQHF.

The chain has TRBV30 and TRBJ1-3; 7 nucleotides align to TRBD1. The V gene end was trimmed by 2 bases and the J gene end by 4 bases; junction bases not matched to a gene: 8. Germline V gives CDR1 GTSNPN, CDR2 SVGIG (reference sequence). This CDR3 region has 15 residues. CDR3 coding DNA: TGTGCCTGGAGTCTCGACAGGGCTAGGGGAAACACCATATATTTT. Translation: CAWSLDRARGNTIYF. Looking up the rest from reference TRBV30 and TRBJ1-3 gives the full variable domain: SQTIHQWPATLVQPVGSPLSLECTVEGTSNPNLYWYRQAAGRGLQLLFYSVGIGQISSEVPQNLSASRPQDRQFILSSKKLLLSDSGFYLCAWSLDRARGNTIYFGEGSWLTVV.

With regard to this clone: Germline is not matched at one junction end, which may reflect a read error. J is TRBJ1-1 and V is TRBV7-2; 7 nucleotides match TRBD1. CDR3 size: 13 residues. The germline V gene has CDR1 SGHTA and CDR2 FQGNSA. The CDR3 sequence is CASSTQGNPEAFF. Here the CDR3 DNA reads TGTGCCAGCAGCACACAGGGGAACCCTGAAGCTTTCTTT.

The J gene is TRBJ2-2, the V gene TRBV7-2; the D gene is possibly TRBD1 (5 bases). Germline CDR1 SGHTA, CDR2 FQGNSA. This CDR3 region has 16 residues. V was trimmed by 0 bases and J by 6 bases, leaving 14 bases between them. The chain's CDR3 is CASSLARGKGAGELFF. The DNA of the CDR3 is TGTGCCAGCAGCTTAGCTCGTGGGAAAGGGGCCGGGGAGCTGTTTTTT.

The V gene is TRBV19, the J gene TRBJ2-5; D not certain. With 3 bases removed from V and 1 base from J, the gap between germline ends came to 9 bases. Germline V gene sequence: CDR1 LNHDA, CDR2 SQIVND (reference sequence). The length of the CDR3 is 14 residues. The CDR3 sequence: CASSMATTQETQYF. The CDR3, as DNA: TGTGCCAGTAGTATGGCGACAACCCAAGAGACCCAGTACTTC.

The rearrangement links TRBV6-6 to TRBJ2-2, with D perhaps matching TRBD1 (6 bases). Per the germline V gene, CDR1 is MNHNY and CDR2 is SVGAGI (reference sequence). With 7 bases removed from V and 0 bases from J, the gap between germline ends came to 15 bases. This CDR3 has 16 amino acids. The CDR3, as DNA: TGTGCCAGCACGGCCCCCGGACAGACGAACACCGGGGAGCTGTTTTTT. Protein product: CASTAPGQTNTGELFF.

The CDR3: CASSPSGNSGETQYF. CDR3 DNA sequence: TGTGCCAGCAGTCCTAGCGGGAATAGTGGAGAGACCCAGTACTTC. The gene calls are TRBV6-5 and TRBJ2-5, with TRBD2 matching 9 bases. CDR1 is MNHEY and CDR2 is SVGAGI in the germline V gene. The CDR3 totals 15 residues. V lost 5 bases to trimming and J lost 4 bases; unmatched junction nucleotides: 8.

V usage is TRBV5-4 and J usage is TRBJ2-2; a weak D match, TRBD2 (5 bases). CDR3 size: 14 residues. In germline, CDR1 is SGHNT, CDR2 YYREEE (reference sequence). The V and J ends lost 3 bases and 1 base respectively, with 7 bases between them. DNA for the CDR3: TGTGCCAGCAGCTGGACTGAGAACACCGGGGAGCTGTTTTTT. It codes for CASSWTENTGELFF.

The chain combines TRBV10-1 with TRBJ2-2, with 7 nucleotides matching TRBD2. CDR3 size: 15 residues. After removal of 3 bases from V and 1 base from J, the junction contained 2 bases not matched to a gene. Per germline, CDR1 WNHNN and CDR2 SYGVQD (reference sequence). The CDR3 loop is CASSDREGNTGELFF. The CDR3 coding sequence is TGCGCCAGCAGTGACAGGGAGGGGAACACCGGGGAGCTGTTTTTT.

V is TRBV4-1 and J is TRBJ2-3, with TRBD2 matching over 11 bases. The CDR3 loop spans 18 amino acids. J was trimmed by 1 base and V by 1 base; bases with no gene match: 7. Germline CDR1 reads MGHRA; CDR2 reads YSYEKL. CDR3 amino acids: CASSQGITSGSGTDTQYF. In DNA form, the CDR3 reads TGCGCCAGCAGCCAAGGCATAACTAGCGGGAGTGGCACAGATACGCAGTATTTT.

The chain joins TRBV4-3 to TRBJ2-7, with TRBD1 identical over 7 bases. CDR3 size: 15 residues. V lost 0 bases, J lost 3 bases, and 5 bases stayed unmatched. Germline values: CDR1 LGHNA, CDR2 YSLEER. CDR3 coding DNA: TGCGCCAGCAGCCAAGAAAGAGCAGGGGGCTACGAGCAGTACTTC. This encodes CASSQERAGGYEQYF.

This chain uses TRBV29-1 with TRBJ2-3, with 8 positions matching TRBD2. This CDR3 has 14 amino acids. Germline V CDR1 and CDR2: SQVTM, ANQGSEA. The V gene end was trimmed by 7 bases and the J gene end by 2 bases; junction bases not matched to a gene: 8. The CDR3 DNA is TGCAGCGGCCAACTAGCGGTAAACACAGATACGCAGTATTTT. It yields the protein CSGQLAVNTDTQYF.

The chain carries TRBV28 and TRBJ1-4; 11 bases fit TRBD1. V gave up 2 bases and J gave up 10 bases; unmatched junction bases: 6. The CDR3 has 15 residues. Germline V CDR1 and CDR2: MDHEN, SYDVKM. In DNA, the CDR3 is TGTGCCAGCAGTTTAGGGACAGGGGGTATCGGAAAACTGTTTTTT. It is translated as CASSLGTGGIGKLFF.

This clone was recorded only once. V and J are TRBV7-2 and TRBJ2-4; D call uncertain. Germline V gene sequence: CDR1 SGHTA, CDR2 FQGNSA. The CDR3 is 14 residues long. The V end lost 1 base, the J end lost 5 bases, and 9 bases lay between the germline ends. The chain's CDR3 is CASSLGSGQNIQYF. DNA of the CDR3: TGTGCCAGCAGCTTAGGGTCAGGCCAAAACATTCAGTACTTC.

V and J are TRBV28 and TRBJ2-1; 9 bases are a match to TRBD2. The germline V gene has CDR1 MDHEN and CDR2 SYDVKM. V was clipped by 1 base and J by 5 bases; unmatched bases: 6. The CDR3 has 16 residues. CDR3 loop: CASSLLDSGGNNEQFF. For the CDR3, the DNA is TGTGCCAGCAGTTTATTAGATAGCGGGGGAAACAATGAGCAGTTCTTC.

V and J are TRBV9 and TRBJ1-5, with D perhaps TRBD1 (5 bases). V lost 3 bases to trimming and J lost 0 bases, with 7 bases between them. The CDR3 has 14 residues. Germline CDR1 is SGDLS and CDR2 is YYNGEE. The CDR3 here is CASSAQGSNQPQHF. The CDR3 DNA reads as TGTGCCAGCAGCGCCCAGGGTAGCAATCAGCCCCAGCATTTT.

V usage is TRBV7-3 and J usage is TRBJ1-1, with D possibly TRBD1 on 5 matching bases. V was cut by 5 bases and J by 7 bases, with 14 bases left in between. Germline CDR1 reads SGHTA; CDR2 reads FQGTGA. CDR3 length: 13 amino acids. CDR3 nucleotides: TGTGCCAGCAGCGTTACAGGAGCAGTTGAAGCTTTCTTT. This sequence encodes CASSVTGAVEAFF.

This clone has only one observation. This rearrangement joins TRBV3-1 (or the pseudogene TRBV3-2) to TRBJ1-5; TRBD1 is a possible D gene (5 bases). Germline values: CDR1 LGHDT, CDR2 YNNKEL (reference sequence). The V end lost 5 bases, the J end lost 3 bases, and 8 bases lay between the germline ends. The length of the CDR3 is 13 residues. DNA of the CDR3: TGTGCCAGCAGCAGGGGATACAATCAGCCCCAGCATTTT. Translation: CASSRGYNQPQHF.

V usage is TRBV29-1 and J usage is TRBJ1-3; no reliable D call. The CDR3 sequence is 12 residues long. The V end lost 0 bases, the J end lost 3 bases, and 3 bases lay between the germline ends. Germline V lookup: CDR1 SQVTM, CDR2 ANQGSEA. CDR3 in amino acids: CSVEDLGNTIYF. DNA for the CDR3: TGCAGCGTTGAAGATCTTGGAAACACCATATATTTT.